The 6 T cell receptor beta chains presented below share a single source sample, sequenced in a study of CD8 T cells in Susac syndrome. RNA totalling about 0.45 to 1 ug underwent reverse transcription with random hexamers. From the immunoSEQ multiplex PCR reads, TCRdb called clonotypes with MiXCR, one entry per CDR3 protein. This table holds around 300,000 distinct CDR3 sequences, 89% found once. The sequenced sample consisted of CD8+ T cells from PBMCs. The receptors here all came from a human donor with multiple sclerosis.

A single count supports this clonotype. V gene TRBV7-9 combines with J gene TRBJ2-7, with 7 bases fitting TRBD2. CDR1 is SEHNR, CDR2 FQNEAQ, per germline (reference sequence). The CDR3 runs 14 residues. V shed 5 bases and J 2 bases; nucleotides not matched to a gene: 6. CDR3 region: CASSAGTNAYEQYF. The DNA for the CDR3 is TGTGCCAGCAGCGCCGGGACTAACGCCTACGAGCAGTACTTC.

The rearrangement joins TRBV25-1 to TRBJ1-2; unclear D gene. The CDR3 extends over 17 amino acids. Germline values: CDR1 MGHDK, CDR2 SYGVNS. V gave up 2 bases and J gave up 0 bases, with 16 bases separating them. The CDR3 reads CASSEVNPVGTNYGYTF. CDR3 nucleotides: TGTGCCAGCAGTGAAGTTAACCCGGTCGGAACTAACTATGGCTACACCTTC.

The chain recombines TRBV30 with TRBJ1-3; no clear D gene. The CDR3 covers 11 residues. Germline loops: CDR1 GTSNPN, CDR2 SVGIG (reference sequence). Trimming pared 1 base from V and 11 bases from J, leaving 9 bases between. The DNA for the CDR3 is TGTGCCTGGAGTGACTCGAGTCCCATATATTTT. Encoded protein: CAWSDSSPIYF.

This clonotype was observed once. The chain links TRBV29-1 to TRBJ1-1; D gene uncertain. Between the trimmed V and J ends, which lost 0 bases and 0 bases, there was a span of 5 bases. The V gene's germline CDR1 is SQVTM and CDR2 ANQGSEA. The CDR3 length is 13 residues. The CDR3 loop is CSVEDDLNTEAFF. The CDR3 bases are TGCAGCGTTGAAGATGATTTGAACACTGAAGCTTTCTTT.

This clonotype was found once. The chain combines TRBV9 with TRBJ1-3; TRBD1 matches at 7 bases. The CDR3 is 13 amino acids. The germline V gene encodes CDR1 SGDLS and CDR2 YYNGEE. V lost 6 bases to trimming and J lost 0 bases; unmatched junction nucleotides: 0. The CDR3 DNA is TGTGCCAGCACAGGGGGCTCTGGAAACACCATATATTTT. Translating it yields CASTGGSGNTIYF. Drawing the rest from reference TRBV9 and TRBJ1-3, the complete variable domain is DSGVTQTPKHLITATGQRVTLRCSPRSGDLSVYWYQQSLDQGLQFLIQYYNGEERAKGNILERFSAQQFPDLHSELNLSSLELGDSALYFCASTGGSGNTIYFGEGSWLTVV.

CDR3 in amino acids: CASKNRGSYEQYF. CDR3 sequence (DNA): TGTGCCAGCAAAAACAGGGGTTCCTACGAGCAGTACTTC. This chain uses TRBV27 with TRBJ2-7; 7 nucleotides agree with TRBD1. The ends lost 7 bases at V and 1 base at J; junction bases unmatched: 4. This CDR3 contains 13 residues. The germline gives CDR1 MNHEY, CDR2 SMNVEV (reference sequence).